The 3 T cell receptor beta chains presented below share a single source sample, sequenced in a study of blood T cell repertoires in COVID-19. Profiled with immunoSEQ multiplex PCR; TCRdb holds only in-frame clones, not every one. In the table there are nearly 250,000 clones, about 89% of which are singletons. Sequencing used peripheral blood. Receptor source: a woman aged 55-75 years who had recovered from COVID-19.

The chain combines TRBV9 with TRBJ2-3, with 7 bases identical to TRBD2. This CDR3 has 15 amino acids. The V segment lost 0 bases and the J segment 5 bases; nucleotides outside the gene matches: 6. Germline CDR1 is SGDLS and CDR2 is YYNGEE. CDR3 loop: CASSVGSTGGDTQYF. In nucleotides, the CDR3 is TGTGCCAGCAGCGTAGGTTCAACGGGGGGAGATACGCAGTATTTT.

The gene calls are TRBV9 and TRBJ1-3; D unresolved. The CDR3 consists of 17 residues. V was trimmed by 3 bases and J by 0 bases, leaving 16 bases between them. Germline V gene sequence: CDR1 SGDLS, CDR2 YYNGEE. Written as DNA, the CDR3 is TGTGCCAGCAGCGGACCCCTCGGAGTTTACTCTGGAAACACCATATATTTT. Translation: CASSGPLGVYSGNTIYF.

The V call is TRBV12-5, the J call TRBJ2-2; perhaps TRBD1 as D (6 bases). CDR1 is LGHNT, CDR2 FRNRAP, per germline. Trimming removed 3 bases from V and 0 bases from J, with 8 bases in between. The CDR3 runs 15 residues. The CDR3 spells CASGLGQTNTGELFF. CDR3 nucleotide sequence: TGTGCTAGTGGTTTAGGACAGACGAACACCGGGGAGCTGTTTTTT.